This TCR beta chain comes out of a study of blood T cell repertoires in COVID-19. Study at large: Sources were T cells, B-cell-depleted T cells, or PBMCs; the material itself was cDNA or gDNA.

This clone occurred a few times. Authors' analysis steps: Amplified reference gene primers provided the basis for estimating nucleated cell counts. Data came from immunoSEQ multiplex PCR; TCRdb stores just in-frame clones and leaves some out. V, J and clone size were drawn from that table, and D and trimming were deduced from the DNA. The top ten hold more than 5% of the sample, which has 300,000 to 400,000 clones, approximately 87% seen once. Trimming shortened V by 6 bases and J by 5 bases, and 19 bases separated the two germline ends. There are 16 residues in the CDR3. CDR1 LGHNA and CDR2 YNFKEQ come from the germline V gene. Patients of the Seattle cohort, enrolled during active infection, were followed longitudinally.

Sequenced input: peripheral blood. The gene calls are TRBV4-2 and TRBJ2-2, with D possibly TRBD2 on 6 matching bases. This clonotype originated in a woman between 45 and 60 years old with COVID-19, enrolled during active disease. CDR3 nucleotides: TGTGCCAGCAGTATCCGGGTACTAGCTTGGACCGGGGAGCTGTTTTTT. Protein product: CASSIRVLAWTGELFF.